The clone carrying this TCR beta chain showed up many times. The antigen is unknown. The V and J ends lost 3 bases and 2 bases respectively, with 9 bases between them. Germline V gives CDR1 LGHDT, CDR2 YNNKEL (reference sequence). The CDR3 has 14 residues. The data belong to a study of CD8 T cells in ankylosing spondylitis. Study-level results: What seemed typical of ankylosing spondylitis blood was a TCR beta motif built from 8 or 9 highly homologous variants. According to the report, clones linked to the disease were significantly enriched in matched synovial fluid samples taken from ankylosing spondylitis patients.

Using quantitative 5'-RACE with molecular barcodes, the authors made TCR beta libraries. In TCRdb, the 5' RACE reads were re-called with MiXCR into one record per CDR3 protein. The data hold over 200,000 distinct CDR3 sequences, with roughly a tenth observed a single time. The chain uses TRBV3-1 and TRBJ2-3; no definite D call. Sequencing input: blood, either unsorted or a sorted T cell fraction (not recorded which). The clonotype was recovered from a male donor with ankylosing spondylitis or in good health (not recorded which). The CDR3 nucleotides read TGTGCCAGCAGCCATACCGACCCCACAGATACGCAGTATTTT. This sequence encodes CASSHTDPTDTQYF.